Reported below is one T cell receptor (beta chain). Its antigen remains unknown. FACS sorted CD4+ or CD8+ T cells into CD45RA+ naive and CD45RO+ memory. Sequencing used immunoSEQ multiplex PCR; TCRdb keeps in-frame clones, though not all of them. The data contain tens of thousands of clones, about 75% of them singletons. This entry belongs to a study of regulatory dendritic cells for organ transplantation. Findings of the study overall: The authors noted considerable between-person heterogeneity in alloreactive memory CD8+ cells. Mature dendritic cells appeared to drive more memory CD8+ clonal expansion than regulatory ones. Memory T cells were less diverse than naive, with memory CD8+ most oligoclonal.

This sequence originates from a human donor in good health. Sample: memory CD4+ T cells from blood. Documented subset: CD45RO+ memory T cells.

The CDR3 sequence: CASSYSGQGLGNTIYF. As DNA, the CDR3 is TGTGCCAGCAGTTACTCGGGACAGGGGTTAGGAAACACCATATATTTT. The chain employs TRBV6-6 and TRBJ1-3; 10 nucleotides match TRBD1. The CDR3 is 16 amino acids. Trimming removed 0 bases from V and 4 bases from J; junction bases left unmatched: 3. Germline CDR1 and CDR2: MNHNY and SVGAGI (reference sequence).